Sequencing of this T cell receptor (beta chain) was carried out in a study of tumor and adjacent non-tumor tissue in lung cancer (dated by TCRdb to the late 2010s). Context from the whole study: The cohort included some 11 adenocarcinoma, a couple of squamous cell carcinoma and 1 small cell lung cancer patients. Ages among the roughly 15 patients ranged from about 31 to 85 years, there were around ten men and 5 women, and disease was at TNM stage I to III. A total of some 130,000,000 productive TCRbeta reads were generated by sequencing, corresponding to an average of roughly 4 million reads per sample. The study compared bulk TCRbeta repertoires from lung tumor tissue and matched distant non-tumor lung tissue of roughly 14 lung cancer patients. A few dozen paired specimens, one tumor and one normal lung sample per patient, were profiled by TCRbeta CDR3 sequencing. The paper's findings and limits, for the study overall: Younger patients had significantly higher TCR diversity, and higher tumor TCR diversity was associated with shorter overall and disease-free survival. Neither the sequencing platform nor unique molecular identifiers are mentioned in the methods. Significantly higher TCR diversity (inverse Simpson) was observed in tumor tissue than in normal lung tissue (approximately 430 vs 150, P = 0.0075, Mann-Whitney U test). The top 100 clones made up a significantly larger cumulative share of the repertoire in normal lung than in tumor tissue. With only roughly 14 patients in the cohort, the authors noted that larger samples and more detailed clinical data are needed. Because peripheral blood was not sequenced, the blood TCRbeta repertoires of the lung cancer patients in the study went unexamined.

This clonotype was seen just once. Its antigen has not been determined. This clone may be a read error of a much larger clone one base away. The CDR3 numbers 14 residues from cysteine through phenylalanine. Kept here is only the CDR3 DNA, which spans 42 bases and is read in frame from base 1. A distance of 9 bases separates the germline ends of V and J, which lose 3 bases and 1 base respectively. Libraries were constructed by multiplex PCR. The reads were generated on an Illumina HiSeq 2500. TCRbeta libraries were built by three rounds of nested PCR using primers (Table S4), following protocols modified from ARM-PCR. Before sequencing, PCR products of 200-500 bp were excised from the gel and purified with the QIAquick gel extraction kit. As for how the authors treated the data: Trimmomatic was used to clean the reads, FLASH was used to merge the reads into complete CDR3 sequences, and MiTCR was used to assign the reads to V(D)J germline segments. Clonal diversity was calculated as the inverse Simpson's index using VDJtools. In-frame sequences lacking a premature stop codon were counted as productive reads. TCRdb redid the processing of the public reads, applying fastp at Q25 and MiXCR, and retained in-frame beta chains. Each record represents a unique CDR3 protein, reported with the most common genes and DNA among its rows. For this entry, the V and J calls and clone size follow TCRdb and not the study's own pipeline. Recorded for this sample are approximately 130,000 distinct CDR3 sequences; about 66% of them occurred a single time. In total, the top ten clones hold about 13% of the sample.

RNA was isolated from bulk, unsorted tissue, and RNA quality was assessed with a NanoDrop ND-1000 and an Agilent 2100. Donors were newly diagnosed lung cancer patients admitted for thoracic surgery in China between August and November 2014, without prior chemotherapy. Anyone who had undergone radiotherapy or chemotherapy before, or who had another cancer at the same time, was left out of the study. Surgical tissue pieces of roughly 1-2 cm3 were preserved in RNAlater solution and were kept at -80 degrees C until use. The sequencing input was lung tumor tissue. The clonotype comes from a young man with non-small cell lung cancer. The rearranged segments are TRBV12-3 or TRBV12-4 and TRBJ1-2; no D segment can be confidently identified. The nucleotide sequence reads TGTGCCAGCAGTTTGAGTAACCATAACTATGGCTACACCTTC. Its protein reads: CASSLSNHNYGYTF.